This T cell receptor beta chain was sequenced during a study of cytomegalovirus exposure and HLA in healthy donors. From germline, CDR1 is MGHRA and CDR2 YSYEKL. The CDR3 extends over 16 amino acids. The V end lost 1 base, the J end lost 1 base, and 13 bases lay between the germline ends. PCR amplification relied on 60 Vbeta primers (plus 13 Jbeta primers). Measured with immunoSEQ multiplex PCR; TCRdb has only the in-frame clones, and not every one. There are over 200,000 clones in the sample; about 85% occur only once, and over 1% lies in the top ten. The gene calls are TRBV4-1 and TRBJ1-2; TRBD1 is a possible D gene (5 bases). What was sequenced was PBMCs. The TCR sequence derives from a human donor in good health. This chain's CDR3 is CASSQGLDRINYGYTF. The CDR3 nucleotides read TGCGCCAGCAGCCAAGGGCTCGACAGAATTAACTATGGCTACACCTTC.